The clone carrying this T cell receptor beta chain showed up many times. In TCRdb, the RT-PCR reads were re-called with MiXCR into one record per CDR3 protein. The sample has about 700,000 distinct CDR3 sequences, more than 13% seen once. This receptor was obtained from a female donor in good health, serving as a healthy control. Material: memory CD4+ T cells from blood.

CDR3 amino acids: CSASRGSGNQPQHF. CDR3 bases: TGCAGTGCTAGTAGGGGAAGCGGCAATCAGCCCCAGCATTTT. The chain links TRBV20-1 to TRBJ1-5; TRBD1 might be the D (5 bases). Germline V gives CDR1 DFQATT, CDR2 SNEGSKA (reference sequence). The CDR3 length is 14 residues. With 3 bases removed from V and 2 bases from J, the gap between germline ends came to 11 bases.